These 20 T cell receptor beta chains originate from one sample sequenced in a study of blood T cell repertoires in COVID-19. TCRdb's table, derived via immunoSEQ multiplex PCR, lists solely in-frame clones and lacks some. The sample consists of about 180,000 clones, approximately 88% of them appearing once. Sequencing was performed on peripheral blood. Receptors originate from a middle-aged woman with COVID-19, enrolled during active disease.

The rearrangement uses TRBV18 and TRBJ2-7; D unclear. Germline loops: CDR1 KGHSH, CDR2 LQKENI. V was clipped by 2 bases and J by 2 bases, with 7 bases between them. The CDR3 consists of 13 residues. The CDR3 DNA follows: TGTGCCAGCTCACCAGAAGCCCCCTACGAGCAGTACTTC. Residues: CASSPEAPYEQYF.

As DNA, the CDR3 is TGTGCCAGCAGGCCAGTCTCCTATAATTCACCCCTCCACTTT. Its translation is CASRPVSYNSPLHF. This chain uses TRBV5-6 with TRBJ1-6; D gene unclear. This CDR3 is 14 amino acids long. Germline loops: CDR1 SGHDT, CDR2 YYEEEE. The V and J ends lost 5 bases and 0 bases respectively, with 6 bases between them.

The chain joins TRBV2 to TRBJ1-2; 10 nucleotides align to TRBD1. With V trimmed by 5 bases and J by 4 bases, 7 bases remained unmatched. This CDR3 comprises 15 residues. Germline CDR1 reads SNHLY; CDR2 reads FYNNEI. CDR3 sequence: CASSQRGQGIYGYTF. The CDR3 DNA follows: TGTGCCAGCAGTCAGAGGGGACAGGGGATCTATGGCTACACCTTC.

CDR3 sequence (DNA): TGTGCCAGCAGCCAATTAACTTGGACAAACCTAAGGGATTCGTATGGCTACACCTTC. It specifies CASSQLTWTNLRDSYGYTF. J is TRBJ1-2 and V is TRBV3-1 (or the pseudogene TRBV3-2), with D possibly TRBD1 on 5 matching bases. Trimming cost V 2 bases and J 5 bases, with 27 bases left between them. Germline V gene sequence: CDR1 LGHDT, CDR2 YNNKEL (reference sequence). The CDR3 extends over 19 amino acids.

The chain is built from TRBV12-5 and TRBJ2-5, with D perhaps TRBD1 (5 bases). V was cut by 9 bases and J by 2 bases, with 13 bases left in between. Germline CDR1 is LGHNT and CDR2 is FRNRAP. The CDR3 has 13 amino acids. In DNA, the CDR3 is TGTGCTAGCTTAGAGACAGTTCAAGAGACCCAGTACTTC. As protein: CASLETVQETQYF.

V gene TRBV20-1 combines with J gene TRBJ1-2; D gene unclear. The ends were cut back, 4 bases at V and 4 bases at J, with 7 bases in the middle. Germline V gene sequence: CDR1 DFQATT, CDR2 SNEGSKA (reference sequence). The CDR3 runs 11 residues. The CDR3 loop reads CSAKLVYGYTF. The CDR3 DNA follows: TGCAGTGCTAAACTGGTCTATGGCTACACCTTC.

V and J are TRBV4-1 and TRBJ2-7, with 8 bases aligning to TRBD2. CDR3 size: 15 residues. The germline gives CDR1 MGHRA, CDR2 YSYEKL. The V and J ends lost 5 bases and 0 bases, in that order; junction bases with no gene match: 6. CDR3 protein: CASSFGTSDSYEQYF. For the CDR3, the DNA is TGCGCCAGCAGCTTCGGGACTAGTGACTCCTACGAGCAGTACTTC.

V is TRBV6-5 and J is TRBJ2-7; D might be TRBD2 (5 bases). CDR1 MNHEY and CDR2 SVGAGI come from the germline V gene. Deletions cut 8 bases from V and 1 base from J, with 15 bases between. This CDR3 has 14 residues. The CDR3 coding sequence is TGTGCCAGCCAGCGGTCCGGTTCATCCTACGAGCAGTACTTC. This sequence encodes CASQRSGSSYEQYF.

The rearrangement uses TRBV7-8 and TRBJ1-4; 9 bases are shared with TRBD1. From germline, CDR1 is SGHVS and CDR2 FQNEAQ. This CDR3 contains 15 residues. V trimming: 3 bases; J trimming: 8 bases; junction bases outside the gene matches: 7. The CDR3 nucleotides read TGTGCCAGCAGCTTTGGTGGGACAGGGATGGAAAAACTGTTTTTT. It yields the protein CASSFGGTGMEKLFF.

The genes are TRBV6-5 and TRBJ2-2; TRBD2 might be the D (6 bases). This CDR3 is built from 15 residues. Germline V gene sequence: CDR1 MNHEY, CDR2 SVGAGI. Trimming took off 2 bases at V and 4 bases at J, with 11 bases between the two ends. CDR3 protein: CASSYHPGGTGELFF. The CDR3 DNA is TGTGCCAGCAGTTACCACCCCGGGGGCACCGGGGAGCTGTTTTTT.

The rearrangement links TRBV6-4 to TRBJ2-1; TRBD2 agrees at 9 bases. V lost 3 bases, J lost 0 bases, and 6 bases stayed unmatched. The CDR3 covers 17 residues. Germline lookup yields CDR1 MRHNA and CDR2 SNTAGT. In nucleotides, the CDR3 is TGTGCCAGCAGTGAAATGGGAGCGGGGGGCTCCTACAATGAGCAGTTCTTC. It specifies CASSEMGAGGSYNEQFF.

The chain is built from TRBV2 and TRBJ1-6; D is unclear. The CDR3 runs 15 residues. The ends were cut back, 4 bases at V and 6 bases at J, with 13 bases in the middle. In germline, CDR1 is SNHLY, CDR2 FYNNEI. The CDR3 sequence: CASSAARDLNSPLHF. DNA for the CDR3: TGTGCCAGCAGTGCTGCACGGGATCTTAATTCACCCCTCCACTTT.

This rearrangement joins TRBV13 to TRBJ1-1, with TRBD1 matching over 12 bases. The CDR3 is 15 residues long. Germline lookup yields CDR1 PRHDT and CDR2 FYEKMQ (reference sequence). V lost 1 base, J lost 11 bases, and 8 bases stayed unmatched. The CDR3 reads CASSLAGTGGPEAFF. The CDR3 nucleotides read TGTGCCAGCAGCTTAGCCGGGACAGGGGGCCCCGAGGCTTTCTTT.

The rearrangement joins TRBV29-1 to TRBJ1-5, with D uncertain. CDR1 is SQVTM, CDR2 ANQGSEA, per germline. V lost 6 bases and J lost 5, with 14 bases in between. The length of the CDR3 is 13 residues. The CDR3 DNA sequence: TGCAGCGTCGAGGGCCGTATGGATCAGCCCCAGCATTTT. It is translated as CSVEGRMDQPQHF.

The V gene is TRBV27, the J gene TRBJ1-2; the match to TRBD1 covers 8 bases. This CDR3 is built from 15 residues. The J segment lost 1 base and the V segment lost 1 base, leaving 2 bases of the junction unmatched. Germline values: CDR1 MNHEY, CDR2 SMNVEV (reference sequence). CDR3 DNA: TGTGCCAGCAGTTTATGGACAGGGAGTAACTATGGCTACACCTTC. Protein: CASSLWTGSNYGYTF.

This sequence joins TRBV3-1 (or the pseudogene TRBV3-2) and TRBJ1-1; D might be TRBD1 (5 bases). The CDR3 is 14 amino acids. Trimming took off 0 bases at V and 6 bases at J, with 11 bases between the two ends. Germline CDR1 LGHDT, CDR2 YNNKEL (reference sequence). The CDR3 sequence is CASSQDKSRAEAFF. The CDR3 DNA sequence: TGTGCCAGCAGCCAAGATAAAAGCAGGGCTGAAGCTTTCTTT.

The gene calls are TRBV6-5 and TRBJ2-5; 7 bases agree with TRBD1. V was pared by 6 bases and J by 4 bases, with 8 bases of the junction left unmatched. From germline, CDR1 is MNHEY and CDR2 SVGAGI. There are 14 residues in the CDR3. The CDR3 sequence is CASSYGTVRETQYF. The CDR3 coding sequence is TGTGCCAGCAGCTACGGGACAGTGCGAGAGACCCAGTACTTC.

CDR3 nucleotide sequence: TGTGCCAGCAGCTTAGGGCCGACAGCAAATCAGCCCCAGCATTTT. It encodes CASSLGPTANQPQHF. The V gene is TRBV11-2, the J gene TRBJ1-5; D is perhaps TRBD1 (5 bases). The germline V gene has CDR1 SGHAT and CDR2 FQNNGV. Between the trimmed V and J ends, which lost 1 base and 4 bases, there was a span of 11 bases. The length of the CDR3 is 15 residues.

The gene calls are TRBV11-2 and TRBJ2-2; 10 positions match TRBD2. Per the germline V gene, CDR1 is SGHAT and CDR2 is FQNNGV. The CDR3 sequence is 20 residues long. With V trimmed by 0 bases and J by 7 bases, 17 bases remained unmatched. CDR3 region: CASSLERGVAGGSYFGELFF. The CDR3 DNA reads TGTGCCAGCAGCTTAGAAAGAGGGGTAGCGGGAGGAAGTTATTTCGGGGAGCTGTTTTTT.

This sequence joins TRBV1 and TRBJ2-1; the table's TRBD2 call for D was not verified on the DNA. TRBV1 is described as a pseudogene. The CDR3 sequence is 17 residues long. The CDR3 DNA reads as TGCACCAGCAGCCAAGATACGAGCGGGAACTCCTACAATGAGCAGTTCTTC. Translation gives CTSSQDTSGNSYNEQFF.